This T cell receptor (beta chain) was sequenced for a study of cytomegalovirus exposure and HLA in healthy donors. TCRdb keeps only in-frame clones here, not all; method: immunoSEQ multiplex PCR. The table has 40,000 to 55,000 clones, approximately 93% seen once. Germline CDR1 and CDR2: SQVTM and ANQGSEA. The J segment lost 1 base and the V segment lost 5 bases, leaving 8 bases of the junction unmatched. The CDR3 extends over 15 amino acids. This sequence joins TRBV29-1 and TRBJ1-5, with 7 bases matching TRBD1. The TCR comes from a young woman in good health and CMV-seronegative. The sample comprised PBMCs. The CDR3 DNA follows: TGCAGCGTTCAACAGGGGACGGGAAGCAATCAGCCCCAGCATTTT. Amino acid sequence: CSVQQGTGSNQPQHF.